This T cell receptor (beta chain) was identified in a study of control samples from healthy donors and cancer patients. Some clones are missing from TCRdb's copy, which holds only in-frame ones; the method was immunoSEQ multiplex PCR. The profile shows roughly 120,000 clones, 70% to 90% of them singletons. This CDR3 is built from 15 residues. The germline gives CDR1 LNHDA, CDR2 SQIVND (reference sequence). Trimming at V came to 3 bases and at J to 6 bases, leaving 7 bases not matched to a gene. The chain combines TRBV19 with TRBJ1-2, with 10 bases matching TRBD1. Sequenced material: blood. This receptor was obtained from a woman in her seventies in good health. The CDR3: CASSMWTGGRDGYTF. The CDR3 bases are TGTGCCAGTAGTATGTGGACAGGGGGTAGAGATGGCTACACCTTC. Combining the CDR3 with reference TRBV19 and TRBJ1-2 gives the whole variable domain DGGITQSPKYLFRKEGQNVTLSCEQNLNHDAMYWYRQDPGQGLRLIYYSQIVNDFQKGDIAEGYSVSREKKESFPLTVTSAQKNPTAFYLCASSMWTGGRDGYTFGSGTRLTVV.